What follows are 18 T cell receptor beta chains derived from one specimen sequenced in a study of blood T cells in healthy people across ages. Alongside a J-beta primer mix, a sample-barcoded 5' primer served in a second PCR lasting roughly 6 to 11 cycles. TCRdb redid the calling of the 5' RACE reads with MiXCR, one entry per CDR3 protein. The sample lists fewer than 1,000,000 distinct CDR3 sequences, around 45% seen once, with around 21% in the top ten. The sample was blood. These receptors all stem from a man in his sixties in good health.

The chain is built from TRBV20-1 and TRBJ1-5; a possible D gene is TRBD1 (5 bases). The CDR3 consists of 13 residues. Germline V CDR1 and CDR2: DFQATT, SNEGSKA (reference sequence). With 6 bases removed from V and 4 bases from J, the gap between germline ends came to 13 bases. In DNA, the CDR3 is TGCAGTGCCAGGGCGGCCAGGAATCAGCCCCAGCATTTT. Protein: CSARAARNQPQHF.

This chain joins TRBV19 and TRBJ2-1; 8 bases agree with TRBD2. Germline lookup yields CDR1 LNHDA and CDR2 SQIVND (reference sequence). This CDR3 spans 14 amino acids. With 1 base clipped from V and 6 bases from J, the junction kept 2 bases outside the gene matches. For the CDR3, the DNA is TGTGCCAGTAGTATAGGACTAGCGAGCAATGAGCAGTTCTTC. This codes for CASSIGLASNEQFF.

This clonotype was counted many times. The rearrangement joins TRBV7-9 to TRBJ1-5, with a possible D match to TRBD1 (5 bases). The CDR3 is 11 residues long. Germline CDR1 reads SEHNR; CDR2 reads FQNEAQ (reference sequence). V gave up 9 bases and J gave up 7 bases, with 10 bases separating them. The DNA for the CDR3 is TGTGCCAGTCGGGGGGAGCAGCCCCAGCATTTT. It yields the protein CASRGEQPQHF.

This clonotype was counted a single time. J is TRBJ1-2 and V is TRBV7-2, with 9 positions matching TRBD1. Trimming removed 5 bases from V and 5 bases from J; junction bases left unmatched: 9. Germline loops: CDR1 SGHTA, CDR2 FQGNSA. This CDR3 region has 15 residues. CDR3 nucleotides: TGTGCCAGCAGCCCGGGACAGGGAAGGATTTATGGCTACACCTTC. Its translation is CASSPGQGRIYGYTF.

This clonotype showed up just once. This rearrangement joins TRBV3-1 to TRBJ2-2, with 12 bases lining up with TRBD2. V dropped 3 bases and J dropped 1; count of bases not matched to a gene: 6. Germline CDR1 LGHDT, CDR2 YNNKEL (reference sequence). The CDR3 spans 18 residues. The DNA of the CDR3 is TGTGCCAGCAGCCAGGAAGGACTAGCGGGGAGGAACACCGGGGAGCTGTTTTTT. Translating it yields CASSQEGLAGRNTGELFF.

The chain combines TRBV3-1 with TRBJ2-5; perhaps D is TRBD1 or TRBD2 (6 bases each). Trimming shortened V by 7 bases and J by 3 bases, and 21 bases separated the two germline ends. In germline, CDR1 is LGHDT, CDR2 YNNKEL (reference sequence). The CDR3 loop spans 16 amino acids. The CDR3 region is CASTPRGAVGEETQYF. The CDR3 bases are TGTGCCAGCACCCCAAGGGGGGCCGTCGGGGAAGAGACCCAGTACTTC.

The rearrangement links TRBV6-2 or TRBV6-3 to TRBJ1-2; 7 bases agree with TRBD1. The CDR3 spans 14 residues. V shed 7 bases, J shed 2 bases, and the junction held 7 bases outside the gene matches. Germline assignment: CDR1 MNHEY and CDR2 SVGEGT. The CDR3 here is CASKQDRWNYGYTF. The CDR3 bases are TGTGCCAGCAAACAGGACAGGTGGAACTATGGCTACACCTTC.

The chain links TRBV5-1 to TRBJ2-1, with unresolved D. Trimming removed 0 bases from V and 10 bases from J, with 8 bases in between. The CDR3 totals 12 residues. Germline V CDR1 and CDR2: SGHRS, YFSETQ. CDR3 bases: TGCGCCAGCAGCTTGGTCGTTTCGGAGCAGTTCTTC. This encodes CASSLVVSEQFF.

The chain is built from TRBV7-9 and TRBJ2-1, with D perhaps assigned TRBD1 or TRBD2 (5 bases each). Trimming took off 6 bases at V and 7 bases at J, with 10 bases between the two ends. This CDR3 has 12 amino acids. Germline V gives CDR1 SEHNR, CDR2 FQNEAQ (reference sequence). CDR3 sequence reads: CASSIEGNEQFF. The CDR3 DNA reads as TGTGCCAGCAGTATCGAGGGGAATGAGCAGTTCTTC.

The chain links TRBV7-3 to TRBJ1-4; D gene unclear. The CDR3 sequence is 13 residues long. The ends were cut back, 5 bases at V and 4 bases at J, with 8 bases in the middle. Germline-derived CDR1 and CDR2 are SGHTA and FQGTGA. The CDR3 region has the DNA TGTGCCAGCAGCAAGGGTCTTAATGAAAAACTGTTTTTT. This gives the protein CASSKGLNEKLFF.

This clonotype showed up just a few times. The V and J genes are TRBV6-2 or TRBV6-3 and TRBJ2-7; maybe TRBD2 (6 bases). The CDR3 has 13 amino acids. Trimming took 6 bases from V and 1 from J, leaving 10 bases between them. Per the germline V gene, CDR1 is MNHEY and CDR2 is SVGEGT. CDR3 sequence (DNA): TGTGCCAGCAGCCCGACTAGGTCCTACGAGCAGTACTTC. Translation: CASSPTRSYEQYF.

This chain links TRBV5-5 with TRBJ1-2, with D uncertain. The ends were cut back, 2 bases at V and 2 bases at J, with 4 bases in the middle. The germline V gene encodes CDR1 SGHKS and CDR2 YYEKEE (reference sequence). This CDR3 comprises 12 residues. The CDR3, as DNA: TGTGCCAGCAGCTTCTACAACTATGGCTACACCTTC. Its translation: CASSFYNYGYTF.

This chain connects TRBV7-9 to TRBJ2-7, with D possibly matching TRBD1 (6 bases). Between the trimmed V and J ends, which lost 2 bases and 2 bases, there was a span of 13 bases. Looked up from germline, CDR1 is SEHNR and CDR2 is FQNEAQ (reference sequence). This CDR3 spans 15 amino acids. The CDR3 nucleotides read TGTGCCAGCAGCTTACCTGACAGGTTAACCTACGAGCAGTACTTC. It translates to CASSLPDRLTYEQYF. Based on the CDR3 plus reference TRBV7-9 and TRBJ2-7, the full variable domain is DTGVSQNPRHKITKRGQNVTFRCDPISEHNRLYWYRQTLGQGPEFLTYFQNEAQLEKSRLLSDRFSAERPKGSFSTLEIQRTEQGDSAMYLCASSLPDRLTYEQYFGPGTRLTVT.

This chain uses TRBV20-1 with TRBJ2-3; D ambiguous. Germline assignment: CDR1 DFQATT and CDR2 SNEGSKA (reference sequence). The CDR3 has 14 residues. The V and J ends lost 6 bases and 2 bases respectively, with 15 bases between them. The CDR3 nucleotides read TGCAGTGCCCGAAGCCTATTCCCCACAGATACGCAGTATTTT. Translating gives CSARSLFPTDTQYF.

The table lists this clonotype with a count of one. The gene calls are TRBV4-1 and TRBJ1-5; D unclear. The CDR3 is 15 residues long. V lost 6 bases to trimming and J lost 2 bases, with 14 bases between them. CDR1 and CDR2 from the germline V gene are MGHRA and YSYEKL. The CDR3 DNA reads as TGCGCCAGCAGTCCCACCGAGGTCGGCAATCAGCCCCAGCATTTT. Amino acid sequence: CASSPTEVGNQPQHF.

Note on this clonotype: The junction shows a germline mismatch at one end, possibly a read error. The chain employs TRBV5-5 and TRBJ2-6, with no clear D. The CDR3 runs to 16 residues. Germline loops: CDR1 SGHKS, CDR2 YYEKEE (reference sequence). The CDR3: CAGSLDGQLGANVLTF. Written as DNA, the CDR3 is TGTGCCGGCAGCCTGGACGGGCAGCTAGGGGCCAACGTCCTGACTTTC.

The J gene is TRBJ2-4, the V gene TRBV20-1; possibly TRBD1 for D (6 bases). The V gene lost 0 bases and the J gene lost 1 base, with 13 bases spanning the gap. The length of the CDR3 is 16 residues. Germline V gene data show CDR1 as DFQATT and CDR2 as SNEGSKA (reference sequence). The DNA for the CDR3 is TGCAGTGCTAGAGACCGGACAGAGATGGCCAAAAACATTCAGTACTTC. Its protein is CSARDRTEMAKNIQYF.

The gene calls are TRBV2 and TRBJ2-7; D might be TRBD1 or TRBD2, each matching 5 bases. The CDR3 runs 15 residues. In germline, CDR1 is SNHLY, CDR2 FYNNEI. V was shortened by 4 bases and J by 0 bases, with 13 bases between the two germline ends. The DNA for the CDR3 is TGTGCCAGCAGTGCTTTAGGGACCTCCTCCTACGAGCAGTACTTC. The encoded protein is CASSALGTSSYEQYF.